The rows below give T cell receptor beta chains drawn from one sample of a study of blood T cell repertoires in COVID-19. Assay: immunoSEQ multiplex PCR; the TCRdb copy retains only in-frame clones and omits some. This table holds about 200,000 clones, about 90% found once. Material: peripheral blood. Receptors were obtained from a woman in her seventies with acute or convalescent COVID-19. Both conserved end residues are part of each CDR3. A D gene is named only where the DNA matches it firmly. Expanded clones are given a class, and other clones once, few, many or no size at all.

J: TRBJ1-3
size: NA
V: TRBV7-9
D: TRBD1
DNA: TGTGCCAGCAGCTTATGGTCTCAGACAGGGGGCCGAAACACCATATATTTT
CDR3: CASSLWSQTGGRNTIYF

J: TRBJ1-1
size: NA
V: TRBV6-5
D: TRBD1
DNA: TGTGCCAGCAGGGCCGCAGGGGGGACTGAAGCTTTCTTT
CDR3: CASRAAGGTEAFF

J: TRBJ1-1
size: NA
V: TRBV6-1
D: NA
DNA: TGTGCCAGCAGTGAAGCGCCGGGAGGTCGATCATTGAACACTGAAGCTTTCTTT
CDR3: CASSEAPGGRSLNTEAFF

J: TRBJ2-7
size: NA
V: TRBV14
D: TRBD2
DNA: TGTGCCAGCAGCCAAGATTCAGCGGGAGTTGGCGAGCAGTACTTC
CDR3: CASSQDSAGVGEQYF

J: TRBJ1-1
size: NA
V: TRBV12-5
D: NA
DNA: TGTGCTAGTGACCGGCCGGGGGGGGCTGAAGCTTTCTTT
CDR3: CASDRPGGAEAFF

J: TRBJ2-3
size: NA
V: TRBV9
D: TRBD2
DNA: TGTGCCAGCAGTGGCGGGAGCGGGGGGGATACGCAGTATTTT
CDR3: CASSGGSGGDTQYF

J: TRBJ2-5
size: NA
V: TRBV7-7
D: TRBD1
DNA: TGTGCTAGCAGCCCAGACAGGGTCGAGACCCAGTACTTC
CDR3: CASSPDRVETQYF

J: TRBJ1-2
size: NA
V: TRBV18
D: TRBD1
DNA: TGTGCCAGCTCAAGAGACAGGGATGGCGGCTACACCTTC
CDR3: CASSRDRDGGYTF

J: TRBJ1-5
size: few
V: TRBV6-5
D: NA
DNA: TGTGCCAGCAGGGCTACACCAGGTTCGGGGCAGCCCCAGCATTTT
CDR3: CASRATPGSGQPQHF

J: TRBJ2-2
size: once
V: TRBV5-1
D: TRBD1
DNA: TGCGCCAGCAGCTTATTTGGCGGGACAGGGCTCACCGGGGAGCTGTTTTTT
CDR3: CASSLFGGTGLTGELFF

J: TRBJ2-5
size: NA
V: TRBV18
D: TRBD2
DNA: TGTGCCAGCTCGAGTAGCGGGGGGAAAGAGACCCAGTACTTC
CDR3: CASSSSGGKETQYF

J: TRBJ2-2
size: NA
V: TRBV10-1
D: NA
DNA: TGCGCCAGCATCAGCGACGGCAACACCGGGGAGCTGTTTTTT
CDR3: CASISDGNTGELFF

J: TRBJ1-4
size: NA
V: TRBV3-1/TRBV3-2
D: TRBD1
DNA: TGTGCCAGCAGCCAAGGCGGGACAGCCCTTCCTGGTAATGAAAAACTGTTTTTT
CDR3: CASSQGGTALPGNEKLFF

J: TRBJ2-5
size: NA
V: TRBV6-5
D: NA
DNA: TGTGCCAGTTGGTGGGGGGGCGGGGAGACCCAGTACTTC
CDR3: CASWWGGGETQYF

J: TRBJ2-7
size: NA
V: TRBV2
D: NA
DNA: TGTGCCAGCAGTGAAGCGAGCTACGAGCAGTACTTC
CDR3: CASSEASYEQYF

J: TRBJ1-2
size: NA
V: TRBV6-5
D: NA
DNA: TGTGCCAGCAGTTACAGGGGCCAAGGCTATGGCTACACCTTC
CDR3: CASSYRGQGYGYTF

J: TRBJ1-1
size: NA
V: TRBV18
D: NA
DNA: TGTGCCAGCTCACCTCGGGGGGCGACACTCACTGAAGCTTTCTTT
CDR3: CASSPRGATLTEAFF

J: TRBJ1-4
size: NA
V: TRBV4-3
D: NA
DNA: TGCGCCAGCAGCCAAGATCTCGACGCCAGGTCCGAAAAACTGTTTTTT
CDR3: CASSQDLDARSEKLFF

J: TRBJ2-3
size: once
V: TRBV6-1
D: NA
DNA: TGTGCCAGCAGTGTTTTTGAGCGGAGGATCACAGATACGCAGTATTTT
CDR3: CASSVFERRITDTQYF

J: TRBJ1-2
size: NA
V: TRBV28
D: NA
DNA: TGTGCCAGTCATGCCGGACAGATTTCTAACTATGGCTACACCTTC
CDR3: CASHAGQISNYGYTF

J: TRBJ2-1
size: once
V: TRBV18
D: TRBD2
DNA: TGTGCCAGCTCACCATCTAGCGGGGGGGCCTACAATGAGCAGTTCTTC
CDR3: CASSPSSGGAYNEQFF

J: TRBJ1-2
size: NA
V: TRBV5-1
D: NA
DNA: TGCGCCAGCAGCGCGACATCGGGGGGGATAATCTACACCTTC
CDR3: CASSATSGGIIYTF

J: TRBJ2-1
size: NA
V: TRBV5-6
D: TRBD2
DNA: TGTGCCAGCAGCTCCTGGACTAGCGGGGCGGACAATGAGCAGTTCTTC
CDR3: CASSSWTSGADNEQFF

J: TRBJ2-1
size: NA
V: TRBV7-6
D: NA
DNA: TGTGCCAGCAGCCCAGTGGGAGGCTCGTGGGGAAATGAGCAGTTCTTC
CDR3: CASSPVGGSWGNEQFF

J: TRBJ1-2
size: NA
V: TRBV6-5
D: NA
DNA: TGTGCCAGCAGTTCCGGGAGTTGGTATGGCTACACCTTC
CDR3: CASSSGSWYGYTF

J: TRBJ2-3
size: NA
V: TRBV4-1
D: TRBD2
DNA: TGCGCCAGCTCTTCCCTAGCGGGGGGGAGCACAGATACGCAGTATTTT
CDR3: CASSSLAGGSTDTQYF

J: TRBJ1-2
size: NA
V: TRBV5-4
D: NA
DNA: TGTGCCAGCAGCTCCAACAGGGCTTATGGCTACACCTTC
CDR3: CASSSNRAYGYTF

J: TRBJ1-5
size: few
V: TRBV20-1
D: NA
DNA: TGCAGTGCTAGTGTCAGCGGCAATCAGCCCCAGCATTTT
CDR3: CSASVSGNQPQHF

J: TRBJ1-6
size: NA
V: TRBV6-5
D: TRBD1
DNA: TGTGCCAGCAGTTACCTGGGGACAGGGACGGGTTCACCCCTCCACTTT
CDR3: CASSYLGTGTGSPLHF

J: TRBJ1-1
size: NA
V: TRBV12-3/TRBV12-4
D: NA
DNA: TGTGCCAGCAGCGACACCGACGGCACTGAAGCTTTCTTT
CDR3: CASSDTDGTEAFF

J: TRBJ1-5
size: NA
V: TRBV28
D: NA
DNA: TGTGCCAGCAGTTTACCCGGCAATCAGCCCCAGCATTTT
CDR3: CASSLPGNQPQHF

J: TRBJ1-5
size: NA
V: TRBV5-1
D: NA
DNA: TGCGCCAGCAGCTTGGTAGGGGGCAATCAGCCCCAGCATTTT
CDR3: CASSLVGGNQPQHF

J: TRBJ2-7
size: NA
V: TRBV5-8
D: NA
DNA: TGTGCCAGCAGCTTGGCGAGGTACGAGCAGTACTTC
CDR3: CASSLARYEQYF

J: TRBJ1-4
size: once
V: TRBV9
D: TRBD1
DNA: TGTGCCAGCAGCGTAGGGGACAGGGGGAGGTCTGAAAAACTGTTTTTT
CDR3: CASSVGDRGRSEKLFF

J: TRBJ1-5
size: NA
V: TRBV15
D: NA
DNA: TGTGCCACCAGGCGGAATAGCAATCAGCCCCAGCATTTT
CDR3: CATRRNSNQPQHF

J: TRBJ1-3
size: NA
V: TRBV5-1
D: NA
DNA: TGCGCCAGCAGCTTGGCCAGCTCTGGAAACACCATATATTTT
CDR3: CASSLASSGNTIYF

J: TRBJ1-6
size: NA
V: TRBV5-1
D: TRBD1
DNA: TGCGCCAGCAAGGGGCTAGGTACAGGGGATTCACCCCTCCACTTT
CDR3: CASKGLGTGDSPLHF

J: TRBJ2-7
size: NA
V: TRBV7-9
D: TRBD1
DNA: TGTGCCAGCAGTGCTGACAGGGACCACCACGAGCAGTACTTC
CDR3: CASSADRDHHEQYF

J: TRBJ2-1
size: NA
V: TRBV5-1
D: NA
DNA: TGCGCCAGCAGCTTAACAAATGAGCAGTTCTTC
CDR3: CASSLTNEQFF

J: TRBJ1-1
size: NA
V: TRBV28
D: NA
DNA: TGTGCCAGCAGTTTGGAGGGAAATAGAAACACTGAAGCTTTCTTT
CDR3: CASSLEGNRNTEAFF

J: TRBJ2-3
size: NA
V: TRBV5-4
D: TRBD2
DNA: TGTGCCAGCAGCCCCGGCCGGCGGGGGGATAGCACAGATACGCAGTATTTT
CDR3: CASSPGRRGDSTDTQYF

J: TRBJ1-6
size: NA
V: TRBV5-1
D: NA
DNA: TGCGCCAGCAGCTCCTTCGCCGGGACGGGGGTAGGATCACCCCTCCACTTT
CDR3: CASSSFAGTGVGSPLHF

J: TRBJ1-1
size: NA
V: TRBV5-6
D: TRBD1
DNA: TGTGCCAGCAGCTTGGCCCTGGACAGGGCCCTTGGGACTGAAGCTTTCTTT
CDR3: CASSLALDRALGTEAFF

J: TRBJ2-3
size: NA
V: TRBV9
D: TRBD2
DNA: TGTGCCAGCAGCGCTCATACTGGACTAGCGGGAGGCAGCACAGATACGCAGTATTTT
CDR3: CASSAHTGLAGGSTDTQYF

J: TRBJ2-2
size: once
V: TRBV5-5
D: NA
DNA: TGTGCCAGCAGCTTGGCAGACACCGGGGAGCTGTTTTTT
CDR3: CASSLADTGELFF

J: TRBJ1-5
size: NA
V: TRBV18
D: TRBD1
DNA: TGTGCCAGCTCACAACTTAGGGGGCCGGATCAGCCCCAGCATTTT
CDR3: CASSQLRGPDQPQHF

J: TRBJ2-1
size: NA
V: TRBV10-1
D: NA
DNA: TGCGCCAGCAGTGAGTCAGTAGCGGTGCCCTACAATGAGCAGTTCTTC
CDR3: CASSESVAVPYNEQFF

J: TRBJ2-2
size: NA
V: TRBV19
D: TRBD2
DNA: TGTGCCAGTAGTACCCCTAGCGGGGCGAACACCGGGGAGCTGTTTTTT
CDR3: CASSTPSGANTGELFF

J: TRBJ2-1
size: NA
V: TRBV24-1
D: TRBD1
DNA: TGTGCCACTACAGGGGGCGCCCACAATGAGCAGTTCTTC
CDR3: CATTGGAHNEQFF

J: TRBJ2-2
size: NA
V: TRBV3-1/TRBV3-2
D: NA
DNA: TGTGCCAGCAGCCAGAAGGGGGCGAACACCGGGGAGCTGTTTTTT
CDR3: CASSQKGANTGELFF

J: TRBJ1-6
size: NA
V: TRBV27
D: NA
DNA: TGTGCCAGCAGTTTATCCCAGCGGGATTCACCCCTCCACTTT
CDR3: CASSLSQRDSPLHF

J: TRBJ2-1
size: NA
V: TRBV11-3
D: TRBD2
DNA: TGTGCCAGCAGCTTAACCTCTAGCGGGAGGTTTTACAATGAGCAGTTCTTC
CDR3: CASSLTSSGRFYNEQFF